The T cell receptor beta chain under discussion was sequenced for a study of T-cell memory formation after mild COVID-19. Study results and limitations: Shrinking CD4+ clones were chiefly CM and EM; CD8+ ones were chiefly EMRA. While clones contracting from day 15 to 85 were balanced between CD4 and CD8, later expanders leaned CD4+. Cross-reactive memory seemingly joined, as some responding clones were found in pre-infection memory.

TCRdb re-called the 5' RACE reads with MiXCR, one entry per CDR3 protein. The table includes about 620,000 distinct CDR3 sequences, 18% detected once. Trimming cost V 2 bases and J 9 bases, with 17 bases left between them. CDR3 length: 15 residues. In germline, CDR1 is MNHNS, CDR2 SASEGT. In regard to this clonotype: As yet, its antigen is unknown.

The V gene is TRBV6-1, the J gene TRBJ2-1; D is uncertain. The clonotype comes from an adult woman who had mild COVID-19 (a few samples of this study predate the infection). Cell type and time point are not known. Source material: PBMCs or a T cell subset sorted from them (not recorded which). CDR3 sequence: CASSEMGPSGSEQFF. In nucleotides, the CDR3 is TGTGCCAGCAGTGAAATGGGTCCGAGTGGTTCTGAGCAGTTCTTC.